The 28 T cell receptor beta chains presented below share a single source sample, sequenced in a study of T cell responses to AZD1222 COVID-19 vaccine (dated by TCRdb to the early 2020s). The protocol used for the library was the immunoSEQ multiplex PCR assay. TCRdb took this table from immuneACCESS and kept in-frame rearrangements with V and J called. Such tables lack part of the clones; where checked against another copy, unresolved V genes explain under half of the gap, and the rest is unexplained. This sample comprises approximately 73,000 clones, 80% to 85% of them detected only once. The leading ten clones occupy about 3.1% of the sample. This specimen's time point label, per the study, means: baseline before first vaccination. This specimen consisted of peripheral blood, obtained on day 0 of AZD1222 vaccination. The receptor source for this set is an adult in good health.

The chain links TRBV2 to TRBJ1-3, with D hard to call. The V gene lost 5 bases and the J gene lost 7 bases, with 15 bases spanning the gap. The CDR3 has 14 residues. Germline loops: CDR1 SNHLY, CDR2 FYNNEI. In DNA, the CDR3 is TGTGCCAGCAGTAGCTCAAAAACTCCGAACACCATATATTTT. This encodes CASSSSKTPNTIYF. The whole variable domain, remainder taken from reference TRBV2 and TRBJ1-3, is EPEVTQTPSHQVTQMGQEVILRCVPISNHLYFYWYRQILGQKVEFLVSFYNNEISEKSEIFDDQFSVERPDGSNFTLKIRSTKLEDSAMYFCASSSSKTPNTIYFGEGSWLTVV.

The DNA of the CDR3 is TGCGCCAGCAGCCAGACTGCGACAATCGTCTCCTACGAGCAGTACTTC. Protein: CASSQTATIVSYEQYF. The chain carries TRBV4-3 and TRBJ2-7; D uncertain. Germline V gives CDR1 LGHNA, CDR2 YSLEER. CDR3 length: 16 residues. Trimming pared 3 bases from V and 0 bases from J, leaving 15 bases between.

This chain joins TRBV5-1 and TRBJ2-2; TRBD1 might be the D (6 bases). V was pared by 0 bases and J by 3 bases, with 15 bases between. CDR1 and CDR2 (germline): SGHRS, YFSETQ. This CDR3 contains 17 residues. CDR3 sequence (DNA): TGCGCCAGCAGCTTGGCCACGACAGGAATGGACACCGGGGAGCTGTTTTTT. It is translated as CASSLATTGMDTGELFF.

The chain uses TRBV13 and TRBJ1-3; a possible D gene is TRBD1 (6 bases). The CDR3 sequence is 14 residues long. V was cut by 6 bases and J by 0 bases, with 9 bases left in between. CDR1 and CDR2 (germline): PRHDT, FYEKMQ (reference sequence). CDR3 DNA: TGTGCCAGCAGACAGGGCCACTCTGGAAACACCATATATTTT. This sequence encodes CASRQGHSGNTIYF.

This chain links TRBV7-2 with TRBJ1-2; 7 nucleotides agree with TRBD1. CDR3 length: 14 amino acids. Germline V gives CDR1 SGHTA, CDR2 FQGNSA. J was trimmed by 3 bases and V by 5 bases; bases with no gene match: 6. The CDR3 loop is CASSPNTGDYGYTF. DNA for the CDR3: TGTGCCAGCAGCCCAAATACAGGGGACTATGGCTACACCTTC.

This chain links TRBV25-1 with TRBJ1-5, with D perhaps matching TRBD1 (5 bases). The germline V and J ends were trimmed by 3 bases and 3 bases, with 9 bases remaining between them. The CDR3 covers 14 residues. Germline CDR1 and CDR2: MGHDK and SYGVNS. The CDR3 loop is CASSDGGDNQPQHF. In nucleotides, the CDR3 is TGTGCCAGCAGTGATGGGGGGGACAATCAGCCCCAGCATTTT.

V is TRBV30 and J is TRBJ1-6, with D uncertain. This CDR3 contains 13 residues. Between the trimmed V and J ends, which lost 3 bases and 8 bases, there was a span of 11 bases. Looked up from germline, CDR1 is GTSNPN and CDR2 is SVGIG (reference sequence). CDR3 in amino acids: CAWRRVVDSPLHF. CDR3 nucleotide sequence: TGTGCCTGGAGAAGGGTGGTCGATTCACCCCTCCACTTT.

This chain joins TRBV5-6 and TRBJ2-3, with 11 bases lining up with TRBD2. CDR3 length equals 14 residues. V was pared by 4 bases and J by 6 bases, with 4 bases of the junction left unmatched. The V gene's germline CDR1 is SGHDT and CDR2 YYEEEE. CDR3 region: CASSTSGGGDTQYF. In DNA form, the CDR3 reads TGTGCCAGCAGCACTAGCGGGGGAGGGGATACGCAGTATTTT.

This clone was seen a few times. The rearrangement joins TRBV7-2 to TRBJ2-2; 12 bases are a match to TRBD2. The V gene's germline CDR1 is SGHTA and CDR2 FQGNSA. The CDR3 runs to 16 residues. V gave up 5 bases and J gave up 6 bases; unmatched junction bases: 7. The CDR3 bases are TGTGCCAGCAGCAAGCGACTAGCGGGGGCCCCCGGGGAGCTGTTTTTT. It is translated as CASSKRLAGAPGELFF. Full variable domain (missing parts from reference TRBV7-2 and TRBJ2-2): GAGVSQSPSNKVTEKGKDVELRCDPISGHTALYWYRQSLGQGLEFLIYFQGNSAPDKSGLPSDRFSAERTGGSVSTLTIQRTQQEDSAVYLCASSKRLAGAPGELFFGEGSRLTVL.

V is TRBV13 and J is TRBJ2-7, with D possibly being TRBD1 (6 bases). V was pared by 5 bases and J by 4 bases, with 18 bases between. Germline V lookup: CDR1 PRHDT, CDR2 FYEKMQ (reference sequence). This CDR3 is 15 amino acids long. The CDR3, as DNA: TGTGCCAGCAGCCCCCCGGACAGAAGTTCTTACGAGCAGTACTTC. It translates to CASSPPDRSSYEQYF.

This chain uses TRBV19 with TRBJ1-3; 9 positions agree with TRBD1. With 7 bases clipped from V and 2 bases from J, the junction kept 9 bases outside the gene matches. There are 16 residues in the CDR3. From germline, CDR1 is LNHDA and CDR2 SQIVND (reference sequence). CDR3: CASIPGGQGTGNTIYF. CDR3 coding DNA: TGTGCCAGTATCCCCGGGGGACAGGGCACTGGAAACACCATATATTTT.

This chain connects TRBV4-3 to TRBJ1-4; D ambiguous. Germline V CDR1 and CDR2: LGHNA, YSLEER. The CDR3 contains 13 residues. Trimming stripped 0 bases from V and 6 bases from J, with 5 bases between. The CDR3 sequence is CASSQDQYEKLFF. The CDR3 nucleotides read TGCGCCAGCAGCCAAGATCAGTATGAAAAACTGTTTTTT.

This chain links TRBV7-9 with TRBJ1-4; tentatively, D is TRBD1 (6 bases). Germline-derived CDR1 and CDR2 are SEHNR and FQNEAQ (reference sequence). Trimming took 2 bases from V and 4 from J, leaving 11 bases between them. This CDR3 is built from 15 residues. CDR3 residues: CASSLLGAGNEKLFF. In DNA form, the CDR3 reads TGTGCCAGCAGCTTATTGGGGGCCGGTAATGAAAAACTGTTTTTT. The whole variable domain, remainder taken from reference TRBV7-9 and TRBJ1-4, is DTGVSQNPRHKITKRGQNVTFRCDPISEHNRLYWYRQTLGQGPEFLTYFQNEAQLEKSRLLSDRFSAERPKGSFSTLEIQRTEQGDSAMYLCASSLLGAGNEKLFFGSGTQLSVL.

The gene calls are TRBV2 and TRBJ2-2; weak D call: TRBD2 (6 bases). There are 14 residues in the CDR3. Germline CDR1 reads SNHLY; CDR2 reads FYNNEI. Trimming removed 7 bases at V and 2 bases at J, with 11 bases between. The DNA of the CDR3 is TGTGCCAGCACTGGACTATCTAACACCGGGGAGCTGTTTTTT. It translates to CASTGLSNTGELFF.

This chain joins TRBV7-9 and TRBJ2-1; D is undetermined. The V end lost 1 base, the J end lost 4 bases, and 2 bases lay between the germline ends. Germline V lookup: CDR1 SEHNR, CDR2 FQNEAQ (reference sequence). The length of the CDR3 is 12 residues. CDR3 region: CASSLGYNEQFF. The CDR3 DNA sequence: TGTGCCAGCAGCTTAGGGTACAATGAGCAGTTCTTC.

V usage is TRBV5-1 and J usage is TRBJ2-5; a possible D gene is TRBD2 (6 bases). V was shortened by 2 bases and J by 5 bases, with 16 bases between the two germline ends. This CDR3 has 15 residues. The germline CDR1 and CDR2 sequences are SGHRS and YFSETQ. CDR3 sequence (DNA): TGCGCCAGCAGCTTTGGGACCCTAGCGAGGGAGACCCAGTACTTC. As protein: CASSFGTLARETQYF. Variable domain in full (rest from reference TRBV5-1 and TRBJ2-5): KAGVTQTPRYLIKTRGQQVTLSCSPISGHRSVSWYQQTPGQGLQFLFEYFSETQRNKGNFPGRFSGRQFSNSRSEMNVSTLELGDSALYLCASSFGTLARETQYFGPGTRLLVL.

J is TRBJ1-2 and V is TRBV6-5; D gene unclear. The CDR3 extends over 14 amino acids. Trimming removed 2 bases at V and 2 bases at J, with 9 bases between. Germline V lookup: CDR1 MNHEY, CDR2 SVGAGI. CDR3 loop: CASSYREVNYGYTF. CDR3 bases: TGTGCCAGCAGTTACAGGGAGGTGAACTATGGCTACACCTTC.

V gene TRBV7-2 combines with J gene TRBJ2-1, with 10 nucleotides matching TRBD2. With V trimmed by 5 bases and J by 2 bases, 9 bases remained unmatched. This CDR3 is 17 amino acids long. From germline, CDR1 is SGHTA and CDR2 FQGNSA. The CDR3 loop is CASSLGTSVYAYNEQFF. For the CDR3, the DNA is TGTGCCAGCAGCCTAGGGACTAGCGTCTACGCCTACAATGAGCAGTTCTTC. Combining the CDR3 with reference TRBV7-2 and TRBJ2-1 gives the whole variable domain GAGVSQSPSNKVTEKGKDVELRCDPISGHTALYWYRQSLGQGLEFLIYFQGNSAPDKSGLPSDRFSAERTGGSVSTLTIQRTQQEDSAVYLCASSLGTSVYAYNEQFFGPGTRLTVL.

The genes are TRBV29-1 and TRBJ1-1, with D possibly being TRBD1 (5 bases). V was shortened by 6 bases and J by 0 bases, with 11 bases between the two germline ends. Germline V gives CDR1 SQVTM, CDR2 ANQGSEA. This CDR3 region has 13 residues. In DNA form, the CDR3 reads TGCAGCGTGGGGTCGGGGGTGAACACTGAAGCTTTCTTT. It is translated as CSVGSGVNTEAFF.

This clone was detected once. The V and J genes are TRBV5-5 and TRBJ2-5; 14 bases agree with TRBD2. Per the germline V gene, CDR1 is SGHKS and CDR2 is YYEKEE (reference sequence). The V and J ends lost 2 bases and 2 bases, in that order; junction bases with no gene match: 2. This CDR3 has 16 amino acids. The CDR3 bases are TGTGCCAGCAGCTTTGGACTAGCGGGGGGACAAGAGACCCAGTACTTC. Protein product: CASSFGLAGGQETQYF.

The CDR3 loop reads CASSLGTSWDEQFF. CDR3 nucleotide sequence: TGTGCCAGCAGTTTGGGGACTAGCTGGGATGAGCAGTTCTTC. The chain links TRBV27 to TRBJ2-1; TRBD2 aligns across 9 bases. CDR3 length equals 14 residues. Germline V CDR1 and CDR2: MNHEY, SMNVEV (reference sequence). The ends lost 3 bases at V and 8 bases at J; junction bases unmatched: 5.

The chain couples TRBV5-8 to TRBJ2-2; D may be TRBD1 or TRBD2 (6 bases each). V was trimmed by 0 bases and J by 6 bases, leaving 9 bases between them. The V gene's germline CDR1 is SGHTS and CDR2 YDEGEE. This CDR3 has 14 amino acids. The chain's CDR3 is CASSLVGGPGELFF. In DNA, the CDR3 is TGTGCCAGCAGCTTGGTTGGGGGGCCCGGGGAGCTGTTTTTT.

V gene TRBV25-1 combines with J gene TRBJ2-7, with D hard to call. Germline CDR1 reads MGHDK; CDR2 reads SYGVNS. The CDR3 has 12 amino acids. V gave up 4 bases and J gave up 3 bases, with 7 bases separating them. The CDR3 region is CASSGSLYEQYF. The DNA of the CDR3 is TGTGCCAGCAGTGGGTCCCTCTACGAGCAGTACTTC.

This clone has just a few counts. J is TRBJ2-1 and V is TRBV9; D is possibly TRBD1 or TRBD2 (5 bases each). This CDR3 has 14 residues. V lost 0 bases and J lost 12, with 16 bases in between. Germline V gene sequence: CDR1 SGDLS, CDR2 YYNGEE. The CDR3 region is CASSVEGTIGTQFF. As DNA, the CDR3 is TGTGCCAGCAGCGTAGAGGGTACGATCGGGACGCAGTTCTTC.

This chain connects TRBV13 to TRBJ2-3; TRBD2 aligns across 8 bases. The CDR3 is 18 residues long. V was pared by 0 bases and J by 4 bases, with 12 bases of the junction left unmatched. Germline CDR1 reads PRHDT; CDR2 reads FYEKMQ (reference sequence). The CDR3 nucleotides are TGTGCCAGCAGCTTAGGCCTACCTCGGTCGGGAGGGCCAGATACGCAGTATTTT. Protein product: CASSLGLPRSGGPDTQYF.

This sequence joins TRBV10-2 and TRBJ1-6; no reliable D call. CDR3 length: 14 residues. V was pared by 2 bases and J by 0 bases, with 2 bases between. Germline V gene lookup returns CDR1 WSHSY and CDR2 SAAADI. CDR3 region: CASSETSYNSPLHF. The DNA for the CDR3 is TGCGCCAGCAGTGAGACCTCCTATAATTCACCCCTCCACTTT.

The CDR3 loop reads CASSPRGQGNNEKLFF. The CDR3 DNA follows: TGCGCCAGCAGCCCGAGGGGGCAGGGCAATAATGAAAAACTGTTTTTT. This rearrangement joins TRBV5-1 to TRBJ1-4; 7 bases align to TRBD1. This CDR3 comprises 16 residues. V gave up 4 bases and J gave up 4 bases; unmatched junction bases: 10. CDR1 and CDR2 from the germline V gene are SGHRS and YFSETQ.

J is TRBJ1-3 and V is TRBV5-4; D remains ambiguous. The CDR3 is made up of 15 amino acids. The germline V gene encodes CDR1 SGHNT and CDR2 YYREEE (reference sequence). V lost 4 bases and J 4 bases, leaving 15 bases between the germline ends. The CDR3 nucleotides are TGTGCCAGCAGCGCAACGTCGAGGTCCGGAAACACCATATATTTT. As protein: CASSATSRSGNTIYF.